These 6 T cell receptor beta chains were sequenced from one sample in a study of identical twins. TCRdb independently ran MiXCR on the 5' RACE reads; one entry per CDR3 protein. The repertoire has about 900,000 distinct CDR3 sequences, 9% to 15% of them found once; the top ten carry 1.5% to 2%. These data also featured in a second study, about yellow fever vaccine responses in identical twins.

The source material was PBMCs. These receptors were collected from a woman aged 18-35 years in good health.

The rearrangement uses TRBV28 and TRBJ1-2; D call uncertain. Germline CDR1 is MDHEN and CDR2 is SYDVKM. The CDR3 is 16 residues long. V lost 5 bases, J lost 4 bases, and 20 bases lay in between. This chain's CDR3 is CASSKTRWYGGYGYTF. CDR3 DNA: TGTGCCAGCAGTAAGACACGCTGGTATGGAGGCTATGGCTACACCTTC.

This clonotype was recorded many times. The V call is TRBV4-1, the J call TRBJ2-1; D call uncertain. CDR1 is MGHRA and CDR2 is YSYEKL in the germline V gene. The CDR3 contains 14 residues. Trimming cost V 1 base and J 5 bases, with 9 bases left between them. CDR3 protein: CASSQVWGNNEQFF. CDR3 DNA sequence: TGCGCCAGCAGCCAAGTTTGGGGTAACAATGAGCAGTTCTTC.

This chain links TRBV7-9 with TRBJ1-2; 10 bases are a match to TRBD1. The V segment lost 4 bases and the J segment 5 bases; nucleotides outside the gene matches: 10. CDR1 is SEHNR, CDR2 FQNEAQ, per germline (reference sequence). The CDR3 sequence is 16 residues long. CDR3 sequence: CASSWDRGRTVYGYTF. The CDR3 bases are TGTGCCAGCAGCTGGGACAGGGGCCGCACGGTGTATGGCTACACCTTC.

V gene TRBV13 combines with J gene TRBJ2-4; tentative D call: TRBD1 (5 bases). CDR3 size: 15 residues. Deletions cut 5 bases from V and 6 bases from J, with 17 bases between. CDR1 and CDR2 from the germline V gene are PRHDT and FYEKMQ (reference sequence). The CDR3: CASSQSQGNRNIQYF. The CDR3 region has the DNA TGTGCCAGCAGCCAATCGCAGGGTAACAGAAACATTCAGTACTTC.

The chain has TRBV29-1 and TRBJ2-5; the D call may be TRBD1 or TRBD2 (5 bases each). The CDR3 is made up of 13 amino acids. The V and J ends lost 2 bases and 2 bases respectively, with 9 bases between them. The germline CDR1 and CDR2 sequences are SQVTM and ANQGSEA. The CDR3 region is CSVESWGQETQYF. CDR3 DNA: TGCAGCGTTGAAAGTTGGGGGCAAGAGACCCAGTACTTC.

The J gene is TRBJ2-5, the V gene TRBV11-2, with no clear D. The CDR3 length is 12 residues. CDR1 and CDR2 (germline): SGHAT, FQNNGV. V was clipped by 5 bases and J by 0 bases, with 4 bases between them. In DNA form, the CDR3 reads TGTGCCAGCAGCAAACACCAAGAGACCCAGTACTTC. This encodes CASSKHQETQYF.